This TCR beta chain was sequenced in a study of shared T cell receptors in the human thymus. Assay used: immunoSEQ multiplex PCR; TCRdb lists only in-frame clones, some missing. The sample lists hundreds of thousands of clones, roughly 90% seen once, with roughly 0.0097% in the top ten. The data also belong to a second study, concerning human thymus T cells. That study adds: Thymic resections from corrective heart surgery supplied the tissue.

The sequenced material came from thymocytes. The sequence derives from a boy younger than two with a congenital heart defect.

CDR3 amino acids: CASSTMPLGQGGEKLFF. Written as DNA, the CDR3 is TGTGCCAGTAGTACCATGCCGCTGGGACAGGGAGGGGAAAAACTGTTTTTT. The rearrangement uses TRBV19 and TRBJ1-4, with 9 positions matching TRBD1. The CDR3 is 17 residues long. V dropped 4 bases and J dropped 8; count of bases not matched to a gene: 14. Per the germline V gene, CDR1 is LNHDA and CDR2 is SQIVND (reference sequence).